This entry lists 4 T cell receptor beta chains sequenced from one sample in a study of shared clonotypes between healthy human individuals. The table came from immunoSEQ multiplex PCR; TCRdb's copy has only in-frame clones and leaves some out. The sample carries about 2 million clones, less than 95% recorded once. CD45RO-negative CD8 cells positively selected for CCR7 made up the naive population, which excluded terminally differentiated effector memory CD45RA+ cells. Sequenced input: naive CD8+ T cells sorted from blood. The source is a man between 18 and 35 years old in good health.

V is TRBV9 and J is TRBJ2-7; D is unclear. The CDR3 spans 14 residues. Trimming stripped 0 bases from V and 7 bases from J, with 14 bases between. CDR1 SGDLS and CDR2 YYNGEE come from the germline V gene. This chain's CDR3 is CASSVDGWSGEQYF. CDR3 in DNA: TGTGCCAGCAGCGTAGACGGTTGGAGTGGAGAGCAGTACTTC.

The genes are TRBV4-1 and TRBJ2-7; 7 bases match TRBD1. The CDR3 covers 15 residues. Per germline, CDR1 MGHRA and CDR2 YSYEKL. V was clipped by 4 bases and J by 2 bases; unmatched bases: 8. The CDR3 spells CASSPRQGTAYEQYF. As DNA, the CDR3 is TGCGCCAGCAGCCCCAGACAGGGAACTGCCTACGAGCAGTACTTC.

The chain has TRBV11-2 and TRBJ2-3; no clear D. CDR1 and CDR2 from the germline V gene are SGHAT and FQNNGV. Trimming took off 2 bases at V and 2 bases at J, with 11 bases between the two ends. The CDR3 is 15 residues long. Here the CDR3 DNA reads TGTGCCAGCAGCTTACTCATTGGCCCCACAGATACGCAGTATTTT. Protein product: CASSLLIGPTDTQYF.

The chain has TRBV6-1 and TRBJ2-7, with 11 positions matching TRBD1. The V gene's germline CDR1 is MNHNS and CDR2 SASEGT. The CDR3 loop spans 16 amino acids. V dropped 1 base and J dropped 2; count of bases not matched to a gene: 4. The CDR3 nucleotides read TGTGCCAGCAGTGAAGGGGGGACAGGGGGGCCCTACGAGCAGTACTTC. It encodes CASSEGGTGGPYEQYF.